The rows below give T cell receptor beta chains drawn from one sample of a study of tumor-infiltrating lymphocytes in localized non-small cell lung cancer. This table comes from immunoSEQ multiplex PCR, and its TCRdb copy is limited to in-frame clones, with some not included. Here the sample spans 24,000 or so clones, just under 70% being singletons. Sequenced input: lung tumor tissue. The receptors originated from a human donor with non-small cell lung cancer. Both conserved end residues are part of each CDR3. D genes are given only for firm matches. Size values are once, few and many counts, or a class for expanded clones, and some rows have none.

TRBV27	TRBD2	.	TRBJ2-7	CASRREFTTYEQYF	TGTGCCAGCAGGCGGGAGTTTACCACCTACGAGCAGTACTTC
TRBV7-9	.	medium-sized	TRBJ1-4	CASSLHSTNEKLFF	TGTGCCAGCAGCTTACACTCAACTAATGAAAAACTGTTTTTT
TRBV9	TRBD2	.	TRBJ2-1	CASSVAPTSGRAFF	TGTGCCAGCAGCGTAGCCCCCACGAGCGGGAGGGCGTTCTTC
TRBV7-9	TRBD1	.	TRBJ1-2	CASSLGGTGEGNYGYTF	TGTGCCAGCAGCTTAGGGGGCACAGGGGAAGGTAACTATGGCTACACCTTC
TRBV5-5	TRBD2	.	TRBJ2-7	CASSLWTSGSNEQYF	TGTGCCAGCAGCTTGTGGACTAGCGGGAGTAACGAGCAGTACTTC
TRBV7-6	.	.	TRBJ2-5	CASSAIPQETQYF	TGTGCCAGCAGCGCCATCCCCCAAGAGACCCAGTACTTC
TRBV19	.	once	TRBJ1-4	CASRTQGIGEKLFF	TGTGCCAGTCGGACTCAGGGGATAGGAGAAAAACTGTTTTTT
TRBV7-9	.	.	TRBJ2-1	CASAWTRKRGDEQFF	TGTGCCAGCGCGTGGACGCGCAAACGTGGGGATGAGCAGTTCTTC
TRBV6-1	TRBD1	.	TRBJ1-4	CASRPGQGSEKLFF	TGTGCCAGCAGACCTGGACAGGGGAGTGAAAAACTGTTTTTT
TRBV19	TRBD1	medium-sized	TRBJ1-2	CASKGTGTGLERYTF	TGTGCCAGCAAAGGTACCGGGACAGGGCTCGAGCGCTACACCTTC
TRBV5-1	TRBD1	.	TRBJ2-7	CASSWGQLGGEQYF	TGCGCCAGCAGCTGGGGACAGCTAGGAGGAGAGCAGTACTTC
TRBV5-5	TRBD1	.	TRBJ2-6	CASSLGQGGSGANVLTF	TGTGCCAGCAGCTTGGGACAGGGGGGATCTGGGGCCAACGTCCTGACTTTC
TRBV5-1	.	.	TRBJ1-1	CASSLGTMNTEAFF	TGCGCCAGCAGCTTGGGGACAATGAACACTGAAGCTTTCTTT
TRBV12-2	.	.	TRBJ2-7	CASRPRPRTGGWSYEQYF	TGTGCAAGTCGCCCTCGCCCCCGCACAGGGGGATGGTCCTACGAGCAGTACTTC
TRBV7-2	.	few	TRBJ2-3	CASSLERRDTQYF	TGTGCCAGCAGCTTAGAAAGGCGGGATACGCAGTATTTT
TRBV19	.	once	TRBJ2-3	CASTTTSTRTDTQYF	TGTGCCAGTACCACCACCTCGACTCGCACAGATACGCAGTATTTT
TRBV18	.	.	TRBJ2-1	CASSPWAGLSNEQFF	TGTGCCAGCTCACCCTGGGCCGGTTTGAGCAATGAGCAGTTCTTC
TRBV18	TRBD1	.	TRBJ2-7	CASSPGTGYEQYF	TGTGCCAGCTCACCGGGGACAGGCTACGAGCAGTACTTC
TRBV10-2	.	few	TRBJ2-1	CASSRGHYDNEQFF	TGCGCCAGCAGTCGGGGACACTATGACAATGAGCAGTTCTTC
TRBV2	.	.	TRBJ1-1	CASSSWSNTEAFF	TGTGCCAGCAGTAGTTGGTCGAACACTGAAGCTTTCTTT
TRBV29-1	.	.	TRBJ1-2	CSATTANYGYTF	TGCAGCGCCACGACGGCGAACTATGGCTACACCTTC
TRBV9	.	few	TRBJ2-6	CASSVESSGANVLTF	TGTGCCAGCAGCGTAGAGAGCTCTGGGGCCAACGTCCTGACTTTC
TRBV15	.	few	TRBJ1-1	CATSREIGNTEAFF	TGTGCCACCAGCAGAGAAATTGGGAACACTGAAGCTTTCTTT
TRBV10-3	.	.	TRBJ2-1	CAISDRGLNEQFF	TGTGCCATCAGTGATAGAGGTTTGAATGAGCAGTTCTTC
TRBV30	.	.	TRBJ1-4	CAWSVEDREKLFF	TGTGCCTGGAGTGTGGAGGACAGAGAAAAACTGTTTTTT
TRBV11-3	.	few	TRBJ1-6	CASSLEKGLDNSPLHF	TGTGCCAGCAGCTTAGAGAAGGGTCTAGATAATTCACCCCTCCACTTT
TRBV7-8	.	many	TRBJ2-5	CASSLTESEETQYF	TGTGCCAGCAGCCTAACGGAGTCTGAAGAGACCCAGTACTTC
TRBV5-1	TRBD2	.	TRBJ2-1	CASSLEGLALNEQFF	TGCGCCAGCAGCTTGGAGGGACTAGCGCTTAATGAGCAGTTCTTC
TRBV7-2	TRBD2	.	TRBJ2-1	CASSWGLAGLQGEQFF	TGTGCCAGCAGCTGGGGCCTAGCGGGATTACAAGGTGAGCAGTTCTTC
TRBV2	TRBD2	few	TRBJ2-1	CASNQRGSQEQFF	TGTGCCAGCAATCAGCGGGGATCACAGGAGCAGTTCTTC
TRBV29-1	TRBD1	.	TRBJ2-7	CSVRRDRAYEQYF	TGCAGCGTTCGCCGGGACAGAGCCTACGAGCAGTACTTC
TRBV6-1	.	.	TRBJ2-7	CASSEAAGVGSYEQYF	TGTGCCAGCAGTGAAGCCGCAGGCGTAGGATCCTACGAGCAGTACTTC
TRBV7-9	.	.	TRBJ2-1	CASSETSVSEQFF	TGTGCCAGCAGCGAGACTAGTGTGAGTGAGCAGTTCTTC
TRBV27	.	.	TRBJ1-5	CASSLSIPRYQPQHF	TGTGCCAGCAGTTTATCGATCCCCAGATATCAGCCCCAGCATTTT
TRBV5-4	TRBD2	.	TRBJ2-1	CASSIRTSGRIDEQFF	TGTGCCAGCAGCATTCGGACTAGCGGGAGAATTGATGAGCAGTTCTTC
TRBV28	.	.	TRBJ1-1	CASNTETKAFF	TGTGCCAGCAATACAGAAACCAAAGCTTTCTTT
TRBV7-9	.	.	TRBJ2-7	CASSLDGGAPREQYF	TGTGCCAGCAGCTTAGATGGGGGGGCCCCAAGAGAGCAGTACTTC
TRBV7-9	.	.	TRBJ2-1	CASSPRGQDYNEQFF	TGTGCCAGCAGCCCTCGAGGGCAGGACTACAATGAGCAGTTCTTC
TRBV6-6	.	.	TRBJ1-5	CASSQGDGQHF	TGTGCCAGCAGCCAAGGCGACGGACAGCATTTT
TRBV6-4	.	.	TRBJ1-2	CASSYRGDGIYTF	TGTGCCAGCTCGTACCGAGGGGACGGGATCTACACCTTC
TRBV7-2	.	.	TRBJ2-1	CASSLGSYNEQFF	TGTGCCAGCAGCTTAGGGTCGTACAATGAGCAGTTCTTC
TRBV7-9	.	.	TRBJ1-2	CASSRQVFGYTF	TGTGCCAGCAGCCGACAGGTCTTTGGCTACACCTTC
TRBV11-2	.	few	TRBJ2-5	CASSRDQRRTQYF	TGTGCCAGCAGTCGGGACCAGAGACGGACCCAGTACTTC
TRBV5-4	TRBD2	.	TRBJ2-3	CASSLDLAGGPMQYF	TGTGCCAGCAGCTTGGATCTAGCGGGAGGGCCCATGCAGTATTTT
TRBV19	.	few	TRBJ1-2	CASSILDGYTF	TGTGCCAGTAGTATCCTCGATGGCTACACCTTC
TRBV9	TRBD2	.	TRBJ2-1	CASSVSGSAYNEQFF	TGTGCCAGCAGCGTTAGCGGGAGTGCCTACAATGAGCAGTTCTTC
TRBV6-1	TRBD1	few	TRBJ2-7	CASTGTGLSEQYF	TGTGCCAGCACCGGGACAGGATTGTCCGAGCAGTACTTC
TRBV5-6	TRBD1	.	TRBJ2-7	CASSPDRGNTLYEQYF	TGTGCCAGCAGCCCGGACAGGGGAAATACTCTCTACGAGCAGTACTTC
TRBV6-1	TRBD2	.	TRBJ2-5	CASSDALAGGRQETQYF	TGTGCCAGCAGTGATGCTCTAGCGGGAGGGCGGCAAGAGACCCAGTACTTC
TRBV11-1	.	.	TRBJ2-7	CASSLIAYEQYF	TGTGCCAGCAGCTTGATTGCTTACGAGCAGTACTTC
TRBV18	.	.	TRBJ2-2	CASSPTSGNTGELFF	TGTGCCAGCTCACCAACGTCGGGGAACACCGGGGAGCTGTTTTTT
TRBV7-3	TRBD1	.	TRBJ1-2	CASSAHGDRSGYTF	TGTGCCAGCAGCGCCCATGGGGACAGGTCAGGCTACACCTTC
TRBV2	TRBD1	many	TRBJ2-2	CASSRPGTGSNTGELFF	TGTGCCAGCAGTCGTCCCGGGACAGGATCGAACACCGGGGAGCTGTTTTTT